This record concerns one TCR beta chain sequence. Antigen: not known. Each single cDNA molecule received a unique molecular identifier. TCRdb passed the 5' RACE reads through MiXCR, listing each CDR3 protein once. This table has tens of thousands of distinct CDR3 sequences, 13% to 15% appearing once. This sample was taken from a study of early T cells in non-severe SARS-CoV-2 infection. For the study at large: The chains were unpaired, and the sequenced material was bulk RNA from unsorted whole blood.

The CDR3 has 11 residues. Germline-derived CDR1 and CDR2 are MGHDK and SYGVNS. V shed 1 base and J shed 6 bases, with 2 bases lying between them. Study-level findings and limits: Matching with VDJdb favored anti-spike CD8 responses (missing private and CD4 specificities).

This sequence was found in an adult who was a healthcare worker with PCR-confirmed SARS-CoV-2 infection or an uninfected control (not recorded which). Sequenced material: whole blood. The chain couples TRBV25-1 to TRBJ2-3; no definite D call. In DNA, the CDR3 is TGTGCCAGCAGTGAATCGGATACGCAGTATTTT. Encoded protein: CASSESDTQYF. Variable domain in full (rest from reference TRBV25-1 and TRBJ2-3): EADIYQTPRYLVIGTGKKITLECSQTMGHDKMYWYQQDPGMELHLIHYSYGVNSTEKGDLSSESTVSRIRTEHFPLTLESARPSHTSQYLCASSESDTQYFGPGTRLTVL.